The 10 T cell receptor beta chains below were found in one sample sequenced in a study of shared clonotypes between healthy human individuals. Clones were sequenced by immunoSEQ multiplex PCR, and TCRdb holds only the in-frame ones, with some missing. Among about 490,000 clones, around 79% were seen once, and the ten largest hold about 12%. The specimen sequenced was PBMCs. Receptor source: a woman in her forties in good health. Some clones in this sample may be carry-over from other donors' samples.

The chain links TRBV28 to TRBJ1-6; the D is unclear. Per germline, CDR1 MDHEN and CDR2 SYDVKM. This CDR3 is 15 amino acids long. V lost 10 bases, J lost 6 bases, and 19 bases lay in between. Here the CDR3 reads CATMVLGFVNSPLHF. CDR3 bases: TGTGCCACCATGGTATTGGGGTTTGTTAATTCACCCCTCCACTTT.

V gene TRBV6-5 combines with J gene TRBJ2-3; perhaps TRBD2 as D (5 bases). Trimming took off 0 bases at V and 1 base at J, with 5 bases between the two ends. The germline gives CDR1 MNHEY, CDR2 SVGAGI. The CDR3 covers 14 residues. CDR3 in DNA: TGTGCCAGCAGTTACTCTAGCGGCACAGATACGCAGTATTTT. It codes for CASSYSSGTDTQYF.

Regarding this clone: A read error likely explains this, since a far larger clone differs by one base. Other DNA variants within this sample encode the same CDR3. The chain recombines TRBV7-6 with TRBJ2-7; tentatively, D is TRBD2 (5 bases). CDR1 and CDR2 from the germline V gene are SGHVS and FNYEAQ. V was pared by 1 base and J by 7 bases, with 14 bases between. There are 14 residues in the CDR3. This CDR3 is CASSLGTEDYEQYF. The CDR3 nucleotides are TGTGCCAGCAGCTTAGGGACGGAAGACTATGAGCAGTACTTC. Looking up the rest from reference TRBV7-6 and TRBJ2-7 gives the full variable domain: GAGVSQSPRYKVTKRGQDVALRCDPISGHVSLYWYRQALGQGPEFLTYFNYEAQQDKSGLPNDRFSAERPEGSISTLTIQRTEQRDSAMYRCASSLGTEDYEQYFGPGTRLTVT.

V and J are TRBV11-2 and TRBJ2-1, with TRBD1 as a possible D gene (6 bases). Deletions cut 5 bases from V and 1 base from J, with 12 bases between. This CDR3 is 15 amino acids long. Germline CDR1 reads SGHAT; CDR2 reads FQNNGV. The CDR3 DNA reads as TGTGCCAGCAGCCCCAGGACAGTTTCCTACAATGAGCAGTTCTTC. It translates to CASSPRTVSYNEQFF. The full variable domain, in which reference TRBV11-2 and TRBJ2-1 provide the parts outside the CDR3, is EAGVAQSPRYKIIEKRQSVAFWCNPISGHATLYWYQQILGQGPKLLIQFQNNGVVDDSQLPKDRFSAERLKGVDSTLKIQPAKLEDSAVYLCASSPRTVSYNEQFFGPGTRLTVL.

The chain combines TRBV18 with TRBJ2-7, with TRBD1 identical over 11 bases. Trimming at V came to 5 bases and at J to 0 bases, leaving 6 bases not matched to a gene. The CDR3 covers 16 residues. In germline, CDR1 is KGHSH, CDR2 LQKENI. DNA for the CDR3: TGTGCCAGCTCAACGGGACAGGGGGGCCTCTCCTACGAGCAGTACTTC. Translated: CASSTGQGGLSYEQYF. The full variable domain, rest sourced from reference TRBV18 and TRBJ2-7, is NAGVMQNPRHLVRRRGQEARLRCSPMKGHSHVYWYRQLPEEGLKFMVYLQKENIIDESGMPKERFSAEFPKEGPSILRIQQVVRGDSAAYFCASSTGQGGLSYEQYFGPGTRLTVT.

The chain links TRBV7-2 to TRBJ2-7; D may be TRBD2 (6 bases). This CDR3 has 15 amino acids. Looked up from germline, CDR1 is SGHTA and CDR2 is FQGNSA. V lost 5 bases and J 2 bases, leaving 16 bases between the germline ends. In nucleotides, the CDR3 is TGTGCCAGCAGCCCCGAGCGGGCGACAACCTACGAGCAGTACTTC. Amino acids: CASSPERATTYEQYF.

This clone was counted a few times. Sequence at one end of the junction differs from germline and may be a read error. J is TRBJ2-3 and V is TRBV28; D gene ambiguous. Germline CDR1 MDHEN, CDR2 SYDVKM. The CDR3 consists of 13 residues. This CDR3 is CASSSPDGDKQYF. For the CDR3, the DNA is TGTGCCAGCAGTTCCCCGGACGGAGATAAGCAGTATTTT.

This rearrangement joins TRBV5-1 to TRBJ2-3, with a weak D call TRBD1 (6 bases). Trimming pared 0 bases from V and 4 bases from J, leaving 12 bases between. Germline loops: CDR1 SGHRS, CDR2 YFSETQ. This CDR3 spans 15 amino acids. The CDR3 DNA follows: TGCGCCAGCAGCTTGGGCAGTCGACAGGCAGATACGCAGTATTTT. Amino acids: CASSLGSRQADTQYF.

Worth noting for this clone: This may be a read error: a much more frequent sequence differs by one nucleotide. The same CDR3 is also encoded by other DNA sequences in this sample. For the CDR3, the DNA is TGTGCCAGCAGCTTGGCAGGGAGGTTCACAGGTACGCAGTATTTT. It specifies CASSLAGRFTGTQYF. The V and J genes are TRBV5-6 and TRBJ2-3; D possibly corresponds to TRBD2 (6 bases). CDR1 is SGHDT, CDR2 YYEEEE, per germline. The CDR3 totals 15 residues. The full variable domain, with the rest looked up from reference TRBV5-6 and TRBJ2-3, is DAGVTQSPTHLIKTRGQQVTLRCSPKSGHDTVSWYQQALGQGPQFIFQYYEEEERQRGNFPDRFSGHQFPNYSSELNVNALLLGDSALYLCASSLAGRFTGTQYFGPGTRLTVL.

This chain connects TRBV10-2 to TRBJ1-1; 8 positions agree with TRBD1. Per the germline V gene, CDR1 is WSHSY and CDR2 is SAAADI. Trimming at V came to 3 bases and at J to 0 bases, leaving 3 bases not matched to a gene. The CDR3 loop spans 15 amino acids. For the CDR3, the DNA is TGCGCCAGCAGTGAAGCAGGGGGCATGAACACTGAAGCTTTCTTT. Amino acid sequence: CASSEAGGMNTEAFF.